Reported below is one TCR beta chain. What it binds is unknown. The primer mix had 52 TRBV and 13 TRBJ primers. Measured with immunoSEQ multiplex PCR; TCRdb has only the in-frame clones, and not every one. Found here are 20,000 to 25,000 clones, approximately 90% of them singletons; the top ten hold approximately 1.2%. The data belong to a study of regulatory T cells. Broader study findings: Hydrophobic residues at CDR3 positions 6 and 7 were enriched in conventional CD4+ T cells of CD3G-deficient patients.

Source material: conventional CD4+ T cells sorted from blood. The receptor was derived from a child aged 5-17 years with CD3G deficiency.

In DNA, the CDR3 is TGTGCCAGCAGGGGACAGGGCTCCTACGAGCAGTACTTC. As protein: CASRGQGSYEQYF. The chain links TRBV6-1 to TRBJ2-7, with 9 bases matching TRBD1. The V and J ends lost 6 bases and 0 bases, in that order; junction bases with no gene match: 0. The length of the CDR3 is 13 residues. In germline, CDR1 is MNHNS, CDR2 SASEGT.